The rows below give T cell receptor beta chains drawn from one sample of a study of blood T cell repertoires in COVID-19. Sequenced by immunoSEQ multiplex PCR; TCRdb stores in-frame clones only, minus some. The sample lists around 100,000 clones, around 83% occurring once. Sequencing was done on a sample of peripheral blood. The receptors come from a man between 65 and 85 years old with acute or convalescent COVID-19. The CDR3 runs from the conserved cysteine through the conserved F or W. A D gene is named only where the DNA matches it firmly. Not every row has a clone size; where given, it reads once, few, many or a size class.

abundance: .
len: 10
d_gene: .
j_gene: TRBJ1-2
v_gene: TRBV20-1
CDR3aa: CRGGGRGYTF
CDR3nt: TGCCGTGGGGGAGGACGGGGCTACACCTTC

abundance: .
len: 15
d_gene: .
j_gene: TRBJ1-3
v_gene: TRBV6-1
CDR3aa: CASSSSGSSGNTIYF
CDR3nt: TGTGCCAGCAGTTCAAGTGGGAGCTCTGGAAACACCATATATTTT

abundance: .
len: 13
d_gene: .
j_gene: TRBJ1-5
v_gene: TRBV18
CDR3aa: CASSQGINQPQHF
CDR3nt: TGTGCCAGCTCACAGGGGATCAATCAGCCCCAGCATTTT

abundance: few
len: 14
d_gene: .
j_gene: TRBJ2-7
v_gene: TRBV19
CDR3aa: CASSMGTGYYEQYF
CDR3nt: TGTGCCAGTAGTATGGGCACAGGATATTACGAGCAGTACTTC

abundance: .
len: 14
d_gene: .
j_gene: TRBJ2-3
v_gene: TRBV7-6
CDR3aa: CASSLPSGTDTQYF
CDR3nt: TGTGCCAGCAGCTTACCCTCCGGGACAGATACGCAGTATTTT

abundance: once
len: 16
d_gene: .
j_gene: TRBJ1-2
v_gene: TRBV6-1
CDR3aa: CASSEGGLMYGGGYTF
CDR3nt: TGTGCCAGCAGTGAGGGGGGGCTGATGTACGGTGGTGGCTACACCTTC

abundance: few
len: 14
d_gene: .
j_gene: TRBJ1-1
v_gene: TRBV2
CDR3aa: CASTTASGNTEAFF
CDR3nt: TGTGCCAGCACGACAGCCTCGGGGAACACTGAAGCTTTCTTT

abundance: few
len: 15
d_gene: TRBD1
j_gene: TRBJ1-2
v_gene: TRBV11-2
CDR3aa: CASTQRTGSVRGYTF
CDR3nt: TGTGCCAGCACCCAGAGGACAGGGAGCGTTCGAGGCTACACCTTC

abundance: .
len: 15
d_gene: .
j_gene: TRBJ1-5
v_gene: TRBV28
CDR3aa: CASRTASGGNQPQHF
CDR3nt: TGTGCCAGCAGGACCGCCTCGGGTGGCAATCAGCCCCAGCATTTT

abundance: .
len: 15
d_gene: .
j_gene: TRBJ2-7
v_gene: TRBV10-1
CDR3aa: CASAEGLGASYEQYF
CDR3nt: TGCGCCAGCGCCGAAGGGTTGGGGGCCTCCTACGAGCAGTACTTC

abundance: .
len: 16
d_gene: TRBD1
j_gene: TRBJ2-1
v_gene: TRBV15
CDR3aa: CATSRGGDRAYTEQFF
CDR3nt: TGTGCCACCAGCAGAGGGGGGGACAGGGCGTATACTGAGCAGTTCTTC

abundance: .
len: 15
d_gene: .
j_gene: TRBJ1-6
v_gene: TRBV5-1
CDR3aa: CASSSEDRLHSPLHF
CDR3nt: TGCGCCAGCAGCTCTGAGGACAGACTTCATTCACCCCTCCACTTT

abundance: once
len: 12
d_gene: TRBD1
j_gene: TRBJ1-2
v_gene: TRBV12-5
CDR3aa: CASGLGQGGYTF
CDR3nt: TGTGCTAGTGGTTTGGGACAGGGTGGCTACACCTTC